This T cell receptor beta chain was sequenced during a study of shared clonotypes between healthy human individuals. Method: immunoSEQ multiplex PCR; TCRdb's copy keeps in-frame clones and lacks some. The table has 2 million to 2.5 million clones, 95% seen once. Germline CDR1 is MNHNY and CDR2 is SVGAGI (reference sequence). After removal of 6 bases from V and 0 bases from J, the junction contained 8 bases not matched to a gene. The CDR3 has 16 amino acids. The V call is TRBV6-6, the J call TRBJ2-4, with 7 bases matching TRBD2. The sample taken for sequencing was naive CD4+ T cells sorted from blood. Subset indicated: CD45RA+ positively selected. This clonotype was sampled from a man aged 18 to 35 in good health. Here the CDR3 reads CASRGEGTLAKNIQYF. CDR3 nucleotides: TGTGCCAGCAGAGGGGAGGGAACTTTAGCCAAAAACATTCAGTACTTC.